Listed below are T cell receptor beta chains from one sample, sequenced in a study of cytomegalovirus exposure and HLA in healthy donors. The table came from immunoSEQ multiplex PCR; TCRdb's copy has only in-frame clones and leaves some out. The sample has about 110,000 clones, just under 75% seen once. The sample consisted of PBMCs. The origin of the receptors is a man aged 45-65 years in good health and CMV-seropositive. CDR3s include the opening cysteine and the closing phenylalanine or tryptophan. The D gene is left open where the match is weak. Where a row states a size, it is once, few, many or the class of an expanded clone; other rows omit it.

clone size	V gene	D gene	J gene	CDR3 DNA	CDR3 protein
few	TRBV5-3	TRBD1	TRBJ1-1	TGTGCCAGAAGCTTGAGGGACAGGGACACTGAAGCTTTCTTT	CARSLRDRDTEAFF
-	TRBV7-3	-	TRBJ2-3	TGTGCCAGCAGCTTAGGGCCGAGGGAAGATACGCAGTATTTT	CASSLGPREDTQYF
-	TRBV30	TRBD1	TRBJ2-1	TGTGCCTGGAGTCGGACAGGGAGTAATGAGCAGTTCTTC	CAWSRTGSNEQFF
-	TRBV19	TRBD1	TRBJ1-1	TGTGCCAGTAGTGACAGGGGCCCGAACACTGAAGCTTTCTTT	CASSDRGPNTEAFF
once	TRBV6-1	-	TRBJ1-4	TGTGCCAGCAGTGAGAGTTTAGGAGCGGATGAAAAACTGTTTTTT	CASSESLGADEKLFF
-	TRBV27	TRBD2	TRBJ2-5	TGTGCCAGCAGTCGGACGGGGGGGGAGACCCAGTACTTC	CASSRTGGETQYF
-	TRBV5-6	-	TRBJ1-1	TGTGCCAGCAGCCAACGACGGGTCCCGAACACTGAAGCTTTCTTT	CASSQRRVPNTEAFF
-	TRBV7-8	-	TRBJ1-5	TGTGCTAGCACCGAATCTCGCTTTCGGCGGTATCAGCCCCAGCATTTT	CASTESRFRRYQPQHF
-	TRBV30	-	TRBJ2-6	TGTGCCTGGAGTCAAGGGGGAACTGGGGCCAACGGCCTGACTTTC	CAWSQGGTGANGLTF
few	TRBV7-9	-	TRBJ2-5	TGTGCCAGCAGCTTAGCTGCGGGCCAAGAGACCCAGTACTTC	CASSLAAGQETQYF